Below, one TCR beta chain is given with its context. Its antigen is currently unknown. A multiplex PCR was run with 60 Vbeta primers and 13 Jbeta primers. Using immunoSEQ multiplex PCR, the repertoire was profiled, and TCRdb retains in-frame clones only, with some absent. The sample yields around 150,000 clones, about 79% seen once. This sample was included in a study of cytomegalovirus exposure and HLA in healthy donors. The study, taken as a whole, reports: Later genetic work tied a missense DCLRE1C variant to beta-chain V and J trimming.

CDR1 SGHRS and CDR2 YFSETQ come from the germline V gene. The V and J ends lost 0 bases and 5 bases, in that order; junction bases with no gene match: 5. The CDR3 spans 16 residues. This receptor was identified in a female donor in good health and CMV-seropositive. Sequencing used PBMCs. V gene TRBV5-1 combines with J gene TRBJ2-2; 9 bases align to TRBD2. The CDR3 nucleotides read TGCGCCAGCAGCTTGGATAGCGGGGGTCGTACCGGGGAGCTGTTTTTT. It translates to CASSLDSGGRTGELFF.